The 9 T cell receptor beta chains presented below share a single source sample, sequenced in a study of T cell responses to AZD1222 COVID-19 vaccine. The protocol was immunoSEQ multiplex PCR, while the TCRdb copy is restricted to in-frame clones and leaves out a portion. The profile shows 90,000 to 110,000 clones, over 75% of them singletons. The material was peripheral blood, obtained on day 0 of AZD1222 vaccination. The receptors here all came from an adult in good health.

The chain employs TRBV5-1 and TRBJ2-1, with D possibly TRBD2 on 5 matching bases. CDR1 is SGHRS, CDR2 YFSETQ, per germline. The CDR3 is 16 residues long. The V gene lost 0 bases and the J gene lost 0 bases, with 10 bases spanning the gap. DNA for the CDR3: TGCGCCAGCAGCTTGGTAGGCGGGTACTCCTACAATGAGCAGTTCTTC. This encodes CASSLVGGYSYNEQFF.

CDR3 DNA: TGTGCCAGTAGCAGGACCGGGGGCGGAAACACCATATATTTT. Its translation is CASSRTGGGNTIYF. V usage is TRBV19 and J usage is TRBJ1-3, with D perhaps matching TRBD1 (6 bases). Germline V lookup: CDR1 LNHDA, CDR2 SQIVND (reference sequence). CDR3 length: 14 amino acids. Trimming stripped 6 bases from V and 4 bases from J, with 13 bases between.

The chain is built from TRBV3-1 (or the pseudogene TRBV3-2) and TRBJ2-3; a possible D gene is TRBD2 (5 bases). Germline V lookup: CDR1 LGHDT, CDR2 YNNKEL (reference sequence). This CDR3 has 16 residues. The ends were cut back, 0 bases at V and 4 bases at J, with 14 bases in the middle. DNA for the CDR3: TGTGCCAGCAGCCAAGATCGGCTTACTAGACCAGATACGCAGTATTTT. Encoded protein: CASSQDRLTRPDTQYF.

The rearrangement joins TRBV5-5 to TRBJ1-3; D call uncertain. This CDR3 comprises 13 residues. The germline V gene encodes CDR1 SGHKS and CDR2 YYEKEE (reference sequence). The V gene lost 2 bases and the J gene lost 1 base, with 4 bases spanning the gap. This chain's CDR3 is CASSFNSGNTIYF. CDR3 in DNA: TGTGCCAGCAGCTTCAATTCTGGAAACACCATATATTTT.

As regards this clone: Other DNA variants within this sample encode the same CDR3. The CDR3 here is CASSRAANEKLFF. In DNA form, the CDR3 reads TGCGCCAGCTCCAGGGCGGCTAATGAAAAACTGTTTTTT. The V call is TRBV5-1, the J call TRBJ1-4; possible D gene TRBD1, 5 bases. Germline V CDR1 and CDR2: SGHRS, YFSETQ. V lost 7 bases, J lost 3 bases, and 10 bases lay in between. This CDR3 has 13 amino acids.

The chain links TRBV6-5 to TRBJ1-2; D not resolved. Between the trimmed V and J ends, which lost 6 bases and 0 bases, there was a span of 14 bases. This CDR3 is built from 15 residues. Germline CDR1 MNHEY, CDR2 SVGAGI. This chain's CDR3 is CASRTVPSPNYGYTF. In DNA form, the CDR3 reads TGTGCCAGCAGGACGGTACCGTCTCCTAACTATGGCTACACCTTC.

V usage is TRBV7-9 and J usage is TRBJ1-2; D gene ambiguous. Germline V gives CDR1 SEHNR, CDR2 FQNEAQ (reference sequence). Trimming left V 2 bases short and J 3 bases short, with 13 bases between. The length of the CDR3 is 15 residues. This CDR3 reads CASSLSVTDYYGYTF. In DNA form, the CDR3 reads TGTGCCAGCAGCTTAAGCGTGACGGACTACTATGGCTACACCTTC.

This chain uses TRBV5-1 with TRBJ2-3; D unclear. The CDR3 spans 13 residues. With 2 bases removed from V and 1 base from J, the gap between germline ends came to 5 bases. The germline V gene encodes CDR1 SGHRS and CDR2 YFSETQ. The CDR3 here is CASSFQGTDTQYF. The DNA for the CDR3 is TGCGCCAGCAGCTTCCAGGGCACAGATACGCAGTATTTT.

The chain couples TRBV7-6 to TRBJ2-1, with 11 bases matching TRBD2. V was clipped by 5 bases and J by 8 bases; unmatched bases: 8. Germline CDR1 SGHVS, CDR2 FNYEAQ. The length of the CDR3 is 15 residues. This chain's CDR3 is CASSRISGGGDEQFF. The CDR3 coding sequence is TGTGCCAGCAGCCGGATTAGCGGGGGGGGAGATGAGCAGTTCTTC.